These T cell receptor beta chains were read from a single sample in a study of T cell clusters in autoimmune cytopenias. TCRdb reprocessed the multiplex PCR reads and stores each CDR3 protein as one record, lacking DNA. The sample table includes thousands of distinct CDR3 sequences. Sequencing input: peripheral blood. The receptor source for this set is a human donor with an autoimmune cytopenia or autoimmune hepatitis (not recorded which). CDR3s include the opening cysteine and the closing phenylalanine or tryptophan. Expanded clones get a size class; other rows say once, few or many, or leave the size out.

v_call: TRBV5-1; j_call: TRBJ2-7; clone_size: -; cdr3_aa: CASSINSYEQYF
v_call: TRBV29-1; j_call: TRBJ2-2; clone_size: -; cdr3_aa: CSPEGTSGGINTGELFF
v_call: TRBV18; j_call: TRBJ1-1; clone_size: -; cdr3_aa: CASSPWEGMNTEAFF
v_call: TRBV7-9; j_call: TRBJ2-5; clone_size: medium-sized; cdr3_aa: CASRSLTSGKETQYF
v_call: TRBV4-2; j_call: TRBJ1-2; clone_size: medium-sized; cdr3_aa: CASSHQGIIYGYTF
v_call: TRBV13; j_call: TRBJ1-2; clone_size: medium-sized; cdr3_aa: CASSSTLDPWYGYTF
v_call: TRBV18; j_call: TRBJ2-2; clone_size: medium-sized; cdr3_aa: CASSPGQDYTGELFF
v_call: TRBV29-1; j_call: TRBJ1-4; clone_size: large; cdr3_aa: CSVGQPTNEKLFF
v_call: TRBV20-1; j_call: TRBJ2-5; clone_size: -; cdr3_aa: CSAKGGGSGETQYF
v_call: TRBV6-2/TRBV6-3; j_call: TRBJ2-3; clone_size: medium-sized; cdr3_aa: CASSYSDTQYF
v_call: TRBV6-5; j_call: TRBJ2-3; clone_size: -; cdr3_aa: CASSTPGTSGFTDTQYF
v_call: TRBV27; j_call: TRBJ2-7; clone_size: -; cdr3_aa: CASSLGTVGYEQYF
v_call: TRBV27; j_call: TRBJ1-5; clone_size: medium-sized; cdr3_aa: CASSPSSGDSNQPQHF
v_call: TRBV5-1; j_call: TRBJ1-3; clone_size: -; cdr3_aa: CASSFQTGQGMNTIYF
v_call: TRBV19; j_call: TRBJ1-5; clone_size: medium-sized; cdr3_aa: CASSASLREYGNQPQHF
v_call: TRBV14; j_call: TRBJ1-1; clone_size: -; cdr3_aa: CASSSNRGTEAFF
v_call: TRBV20-1; j_call: TRBJ2-5; clone_size: -; cdr3_aa: CSAIRGNQETQYF
v_call: TRBV12-3/TRBV12-4; j_call: TRBJ1-5; clone_size: -; cdr3_aa: CASSPDRNQPQHF
v_call: TRBV30; j_call: TRBJ1-5; clone_size: medium-sized; cdr3_aa: CAWSSSNQPQHF
v_call: TRBV14; j_call: TRBJ2-7; clone_size: medium-sized; cdr3_aa: CASSQRGMPEQYF